These T cell receptor beta chains were read from a single sample in a study of cytomegalovirus exposure and HLA in healthy donors. The method was immunoSEQ multiplex PCR; TCRdb's version includes in-frame clones alone and lacks a portion of them. Seen here are roughly 43,000 clones, about 60% observed once, and the top ten hold about 8.5%. Sequences were obtained from PBMCs. All receptors derive from a human donor in good health. Both conserved end residues are part of each CDR3. D genes are given only for firm matches. Not all rows give a size; the values are once, few, many and, for expanded clones, a class.

CDR3: CASSLTRSATEAFF
DNA: TGTGCCAGCAGCCTCACCCGTTCTGCGACTGAAGCTTTCTTT
size: .
D: .
J: TRBJ1-1
V: TRBV5-4

CDR3: CASSSTGDPSPLHF
DNA: TGTGCCAGCAGCTCCACGGGGGACCCTTCACCCCTCCACTTT
size: .
D: .
J: TRBJ1-6
V: TRBV7-2

CDR3: CASVAGGTSYNEQFF
DNA: TGTGCCAGCGTAGCGGGGGGCACGAGTTACAATGAGCAGTTCTTC
size: .
D: TRBD2
J: TRBJ2-1
V: TRBV6-8

CDR3: CASSLVAGLYF
DNA: TGTGCCAGCAGCTTAGTTGCGGGTCTCTACTTC
size: .
D: .
J: TRBJ2-7
V: TRBV11-2

CDR3: CAWSGGQGIAFF
DNA: TGTGCCTGGAGTGGGGGACAGGGAATAGCTTTCTTT
size: few
D: TRBD1
J: TRBJ1-1
V: TRBV30

CDR3: CASSPNDKETQYF
DNA: TGCGCCAGCAGCCCCAACGACAAAGAGACCCAGTACTTC
size: .
D: .
J: TRBJ2-5
V: TRBV5-1

CDR3: CASSIGGHGQPQHF
DNA: TGTGCCAGTAGTATAGGGGGGCACGGGCAGCCCCAGCATTTT
size: .
D: .
J: TRBJ1-5
V: TRBV19

CDR3: CAGADRGGQPQHF
DNA: TGTGCCGGTGCGGACAGGGGGGGTCAGCCCCAGCATTTT
size: .
D: TRBD1
J: TRBJ1-5
V: TRBV19

CDR3: CASSPGGVGYGYTF
DNA: TGTGCCAGCAGCCCGGGGGGGGTAGGCTATGGCTACACCTTC
size: .
D: .
J: TRBJ1-2
V: TRBV7-6

CDR3: CASRTGANYGYTF
DNA: TGTGCCAGCAGGACAGGGGCCAACTATGGCTACACCTTC
size: .
D: TRBD1
J: TRBJ1-2
V: TRBV2

CDR3: CASSLLLAKNIQYF
DNA: TGTGCCAGCAGCTTACTCCTAGCCAAAAACATTCAGTACTTC
size: .
D: .
J: TRBJ2-4
V: TRBV7-2

CDR3: CASSQEPGSNYGYTF
DNA: TGCGCCAGCAGCCAAGAGCCAGGGTCTAACTATGGCTACACCTTC
size: .
D: .
J: TRBJ1-2
V: TRBV4-3

CDR3: CASSELGGVFNEQFF
DNA: TGCGCCAGCAGTGAGTTGGGCGGGGTATTCAATGAGCAGTTCTTC
size: .
D: .
J: TRBJ2-1
V: TRBV10-1

CDR3: CSVWTGLREKLFF
DNA: TGCAGCGTTTGGACAGGGTTGCGGGAAAAACTGTTTTTT
size: few
D: TRBD1
J: TRBJ1-4
V: TRBV29-1

CDR3: CASSFTVESLGYTF
DNA: TGCGCCAGCAGCTTCACTGTGGAGTCCCTGGGCTACACCTTC
size: few
D: .
J: TRBJ1-2
V: TRBV5-1

CDR3: CASSFRRSYEQYF
DNA: TGTGCCAGCAGTTTCAGGCGCTCCTACGAGCAGTACTTC
size: .
D: .
J: TRBJ2-7
V: TRBV7-2

CDR3: CASSADSSYSPLHF
DNA: TGTGCCAGCAGTGCCGACAGCTCGTATTCACCCCTCCACTTT
size: few
D: .
J: TRBJ1-6
V: TRBV2

CDR3: CAWRSGGTTYEQYF
DNA: TGTGCCTGGAGATCGGGGGGTACGACCTACGAGCAGTACTTC
size: .
D: TRBD2
J: TRBJ2-7
V: TRBV30

CDR3: CASSLSANTEAFF
DNA: TGTGCCAGCAGCCTCAGTGCGAACACTGAAGCTTTCTTT
size: .
D: .
J: TRBJ1-1
V: TRBV11-2

CDR3: CASSLAEGAPNYGYTF
DNA: TGTGCCAGCAGCTTGGCCGAGGGGGCGCCTAACTATGGCTACACCTTC
size: .
D: TRBD1
J: TRBJ1-2
V: TRBV5-6

CDR3: CASSQGVAETDTQYF
DNA: TGTGCCAGCAGCCAAGGGGTGGCGGAAACAGATACGCAGTATTTT
size: few
D: .
J: TRBJ2-3
V: TRBV7-3

CDR3: CASSLDGVQNTGELFF
DNA: TGCGCCAGCAGCTTGGACGGGGTTCAGAACACCGGGGAGCTGTTTTTT
size: few
D: .
J: TRBJ2-2
V: TRBV5-1

CDR3: CASSENSDTQYF
DNA: TGTGCCAGCAGCGAGAATAGCGATACGCAGTATTTT
size: few
D: .
J: TRBJ2-3
V: TRBV9

CDR3: CAWSIQGSGNTIYF
DNA: TGTGCCTGGAGTATACAGGGGTCTGGAAACACCATATATTTT
size: once
D: TRBD1
J: TRBJ1-3
V: TRBV30

CDR3: CASIGVAKYGNTIYF
DNA: TGTGCCAGCATAGGGGTAGCTAAATATGGAAACACCATATATTTT
size: once
D: .
J: TRBJ1-3
V: TRBV28

CDR3: CASSQRRSSAQNIQYF
DNA: TGCGCCAGCAGCCAACGTCGTAGCAGCGCTCAAAACATTCAGTACTTC
size: .
D: .
J: TRBJ2-4
V: TRBV4-1

CDR3: CASSLVSGSGYTF
DNA: TGCGCCAGCAGCTTGGTTTCAGGAAGTGGCTACACCTTC
size: .
D: .
J: TRBJ1-2
V: TRBV5-1

CDR3: CASSIGESYTF
DNA: TGTGCCAGCAGTATCGGGGAAAGCTACACCTTC
size: .
D: .
J: TRBJ1-2
V: TRBV6-5